The present entry profiles one T cell receptor beta chain with its context. The antigen it recognizes is unknown. Per-nucleotide qualities are absent, and no much larger clonotype sits a single base away. Every bulk PBMC sample had a fixed 350 ng of DNA loaded. TCR beta CDR3 sequences were amplified from genomic DNA using the immunoSEQ TCRb Assay kit according to manufacturer instructions. The KAPA Library Quantification Kit for Illumina platforms was used to quantify pooled libraries by qPCR. Pooled libraries were sequenced on an Illumina NextSeq 500, clustered at roughly 0.55-1.1 pM. The source study handled its data this way. Analysis of the TCR data relied on immunoSEQ ANALYZER and the R LymphoSeq package. A rearrangement efficiency score was calculated as productive divided by the sum of productive and non-productive CDR3 sequences. Within each patient, timepoints were compared pairwise for clonality, measured with the Gini coefficient, and for diversity, measured with the Renyi index at alpha=1. Clonal relatedness, based on an edit distance of 3, and repertoire similarity, based on the Bhattacharyya coefficient, were both computed in LymphoSeq. To classify response, a linear discriminant analysis based on week-3 changes in clonality and diversity was built with the R MASS and caret packages. Held by TCRdb, this immuneACCESS table contains in-frame sequences only and omits some clones. Under half of the omission traces to an unresolved V gene where checked; the cause of the rest is unknown. V and J calls and clone size are those listed in that table; D and trimming were worked out from the DNA. The sample records 9,100 or so clones, approximately 85% of which are singletons. 1% to 1.2% of the sample is in the top ten clones.

This specimen's time point label, per the study, means: week 3, after first cycle of checkpoint inhibitor. Blood samples were taken before treatment (T0) and at week 3 (W3), following the first cycle of checkpoint blockade. Except for two patients with rapid clinical progression, response was assessed 12 weeks after the first infusion by RECIST 1.1; disease control meant complete response, partial response or stable disease. Patients were excluded for prior systemic cancer treatment, concomitant immunosuppressant therapy or synchronous other active malignancies. Both bulk PBMC and plasma cell-free DNA were sequenced for TCR beta so that circulating cells and T cell turnover could be tracked. Lymphoprep and SepMate tubes were used to isolate PBMC from blood, and red cell lysis was then performed. DNA from PBMC and sorted T cell subsets was extracted with QIAamp DNA Blood Mini kits. The sample originates from a study of blood T cell dynamics during melanoma immunotherapy (dated by TCRdb to the early 2020s). Describing the broader study: Patients with metastatic melanoma were treated with first-line pembrolizumab or nivolumab plus ipilimumab as standard of care in the United Kingdom. To find early correlates of response, peripheral T cell receptor repertoires were profiled in metastatic melanoma patients before and after one cycle of checkpoint inhibitor therapy. The training cohort consisted of consecutive patients, while an additional independent group of patients from the same centre was pooled to form an external validation set. Points the paper makes about the study in general: The study was unable to establish whether the T cell clones driving the repertoire changes were melanoma-specific or instead reflected general immune activation. The relatively small sample size was acknowledged as potentially limiting generalization of the results. Patients who later achieved disease control showed a bifurcated PBMC repertoire reorganization at W3, with increased clonality or increased diversity, unlike progressors.

At the junction V is shortened by 4 bases and J by 10 bases; bases outside the gene matches: 11. Measured from the cysteine to the phenylalanine, the CDR3 is 14 residues long. Only the CDR3 region is kept as DNA, spanning 42 bases read in frame from base 1. CDR1 and CDR2 are drawn from the germline V gene: SGHTA, FQGNSA. The chain couples TRBV7-2 to TRBJ1-2, and 8 junctional nucleotides match TRBD1. Here the sequenced sample was blood, taken from a patient treated with checkpoint blockade. The TCR originated in a human donor with melanoma. The CDR3 corresponds to CASSSSTGVRDYTF. The nucleotide sequence reads as follows: TGTGCCAGCAGCTCCTCGACAGGGGTGAGGGACTACACCTTC.